The sample holds one count of the clone carrying this T cell receptor beta chain. The antigen remains unidentified. The donors were part of the validation cohort, which consisted of about 120 subjects and was separate from the first cohort of about 670 subjects. Here immunoSEQ multiplex PCR was the method, and the copy in TCRdb shows in-frame clones only, minus some. The sample holds roughly 130,000 clones; 80% to 90% are singletons and the top ten take over 8.5%. This sample was included in a study of cytomegalovirus exposure and HLA in healthy donors. Points from the study as a whole: High sensitivity and specificity were reportedly achieved when the classifier diagnosed cytomegalovirus status. There were 150 to 200 TCR beta chains listed as cytomegalovirus-associated. According to a subsequent analysis, TCR clusters from the first cohort were inclined to appear together in the roughly 130 validation repertoires.

Sequencing was performed on PBMCs. This receptor was obtained from a woman aged 18-29 years in good health and CMV-seropositive.

This chain's CDR3 is CASSPILQVKAFF. The CDR3 DNA reads TGTGCCAGCAGTCCTATCTTGCAGGTGAAGGCTTTCTTT. V usage is TRBV6-5 and J usage is TRBJ1-1; D is unresolved. The V gene's germline CDR1 is MNHEY and CDR2 SVGAGI. V gave up 5 bases and J gave up 11 bases, with 18 bases separating them. This CDR3 comprises 13 residues.